The 23 T cell receptor beta chains below all came from one sample that was sequenced in a study of glioma-infiltrating T cells. Amplification of TCR alpha and beta CDR3 regions from RNA used iRepertoire nested multiplex PCR. TCRdb ran MiXCR on the multiplex PCR reads and lists one entry per CDR3 protein. There are roughly 120,000 distinct CDR3 sequences in the sample; around 23% occur only once, and roughly 15% lies in the top ten. The sample taken for sequencing was glioma tissue, nonneoplastic brain tissue, or PBMCs (not recorded which). These receptors all come from a human donor with low-grade glioma or glioblastoma, undergoing nonglioma brain surgery, or in good health (not recorded which).

This chain connects TRBV19 to TRBJ2-4; 14 bases agree with TRBD2. This CDR3 is built from 15 residues. With 6 bases clipped from V and 6 bases from J, the junction kept 4 bases outside the gene matches. Germline CDR1 LNHDA, CDR2 SQIVND (reference sequence). The CDR3 here is CASSGGTSGRNIQYF. CDR3 sequence (DNA): TGTGCCAGTAGCGGAGGGACTAGCGGGAGAAACATTCAGTACTTC.

This clonotype came up a few times. J is TRBJ1-5 and V is TRBV7-9, with a tentative D call TRBD1 (5 bases). This CDR3 has 13 amino acids. V dropped 3 bases and J dropped 5 bases, with 8 bases sitting between them. From germline, CDR1 is SEHNR and CDR2 FQNEAQ (reference sequence). Here the CDR3 DNA reads TGTGCCAGCAGCTTCAGGGTGGATCAGCCCCAGCATTTT. It encodes CASSFRVDQPQHF.

This clonotype was counted ten times or more. The rearrangement uses TRBV3-1 and TRBJ2-1; 9 nucleotides line up with TRBD2. CDR3 length: 17 residues. The trim removed 1 base at V and 6 bases at J, leaving 10 bases unmatched. Germline V gives CDR1 LGHDT, CDR2 YNNKEL (reference sequence). Here the CDR3 reads CASSQGLAVRVRNEQFF. Written as DNA, the CDR3 is TGTGCCAGCAGCCAAGGACTAGCGGTGAGAGTTCGCAATGAGCAGTTCTTC.

V usage is TRBV18 and J usage is TRBJ2-7; 10 positions agree with TRBD2. The CDR3 contains 15 residues. The germline V gene has CDR1 KGHSH and CDR2 LQKENI. V shed 6 bases and J 5 bases; nucleotides not matched to a gene: 10. The CDR3 is CASSRSSGTSDEQYF. The CDR3 DNA reads as TGTGCCAGCTCGCGTAGTAGCGGGACTAGCGACGAGCAGTACTTC.

This clonotype was found many times. The CDR3 DNA sequence: TGTGCCAGCAGCTTAGGGACGGCTAGTGCGAGGTTTGCAGATACGCAGTATTTT. This gives the protein CASSLGTASARFADTQYF. The chain combines TRBV11-2 with TRBJ2-3; D not resolved. V was pared by 1 base and J by 4 bases, with 21 bases between. Germline CDR1 reads SGHAT; CDR2 reads FQNNGV. The CDR3 contains 18 residues.

This clonotype came up many times. The chain is built from TRBV19 and TRBJ2-7; D gene ambiguous. V lost 0 bases and J 3 bases, leaving 12 bases between the germline ends. This CDR3 contains 15 residues. Per germline, CDR1 LNHDA and CDR2 SQIVND (reference sequence). DNA for the CDR3: TGTGCCAGTAGTATAGATCTATGGCGGAACTACGAGCAGTACTTC. The encoded protein is CASSIDLWRNYEQYF.

Ten or more counts support this clonotype. The CDR3 reads CASSLTGGMSTDTQYF. The CDR3 DNA reads TGTGCCAGCAGCTTAACTGGGGGCATGAGCACAGATACGCAGTATTTT. V is TRBV7-6 and J is TRBJ2-3; a weak D match, TRBD1 (6 bases). The CDR3 contains 16 residues. CDR1 and CDR2 (germline): SGHVS, FNYEAQ. V was shortened by 2 bases and J by 0 bases, with 12 bases between the two germline ends. The variable domain in full, completed from reference TRBV7-6 and TRBJ2-3, reads GAGVSQSPRYKVTKRGQDVALRCDPISGHVSLYWYRQALGQGPEFLTYFNYEAQQDKSGLPNDRFSAERPEGSISTLTIQRTEQRDSAMYRCASSLTGGMSTDTQYFGPGTRLTVL.

This clonotype was detected ten times or more. The V call is TRBV7-2, the J call TRBJ2-3, with a possible D match to TRBD1 (6 bases). CDR1 and CDR2 from the germline V gene are SGHTA and FQGNSA. The germline V and J ends were trimmed by 5 bases and 2 bases, with 14 bases remaining between them. The CDR3 loop spans 15 amino acids. This chain's CDR3 is CASSPQTGYTDTQYF. The CDR3 DNA reads as TGTGCCAGCAGCCCACAGACAGGTTACACAGATACGCAGTATTTT.

This clonotype has ten or more counts. V is TRBV28 and J is TRBJ1-1; D gene ambiguous. CDR1 and CDR2 from the germline V gene are MDHEN and SYDVKM. V dropped 7 bases and J dropped 0 bases, with 9 bases sitting between them. The CDR3 consists of 13 residues. CDR3 sequence: CASKEGMNTEAFF. The CDR3 nucleotides are TGTGCCAGCAAGGAAGGAATGAACACTGAAGCTTTCTTT.

This chain uses TRBV4-1 with TRBJ2-7; D gene unclear. Trimming removed 9 bases at V and 3 bases at J, with 6 bases between. This CDR3 region has 10 residues. Germline V CDR1 and CDR2: MGHRA, YSYEKL. The CDR3 DNA sequence: TGCGCCAGACTGAACTACGAGCAGTACTTC. The encoded protein is CARLNYEQYF.

This clonotype has at least ten counts. The chain joins TRBV7-9 to TRBJ1-1; D ambiguous. Germline values: CDR1 SEHNR, CDR2 FQNEAQ (reference sequence). Between the trimmed V and J ends, which lost 3 bases and 0 bases, there was a span of 8 bases. This CDR3 comprises 14 residues. CDR3 sequence reads: CASSLADLNTEAFF. DNA for the CDR3: TGTGCCAGCAGCTTGGCTGACCTGAACACTGAAGCTTTCTTT.

As to this clonotype: The junction and the germline gene differ at one end; a read error may be behind it. This chain's CDR3 is CARSQDEGSGANVLTF. In nucleotides, the CDR3 is TGCGCCAGAAGCCAAGATGAGGGCTCTGGGGCCAACGTCCTGACCTTC. The V gene is TRBV4-3, the J gene TRBJ2-6; D might be TRBD1 or TRBD2, each matching 5 bases. The V gene's germline CDR1 is LGHNA and CDR2 YSLEER. The CDR3 extends over 16 amino acids.

A few counts support this clonotype. The chain uses TRBV18 and TRBJ2-2; D uncertain. This CDR3 is built from 15 residues. V was shortened by 6 bases and J by 1 base, with 12 bases between the two germline ends. The germline V gene has CDR1 KGHSH and CDR2 LQKENI. The CDR3 DNA reads TGTGCCAGCTCCGGGTACTCCGAGAACACCGGGGAGCTGTTTTTT. The encoded protein is CASSGYSENTGELFF.

This clonotype was seen a handful of times. V gene TRBV10-3 combines with J gene TRBJ2-7; 8 positions match TRBD2. CDR1 and CDR2 from the germline V gene are ENHRY and SYGVKD. CDR3 size: 15 residues. V lost 3 bases to trimming and J lost 5 bases; unmatched junction nucleotides: 9. The CDR3 region is CAISEVPGTSDEQYF. CDR3 DNA: TGTGCCATCAGTGAAGTCCCCGGGACTAGTGACGAGCAGTACTTC.

At least ten counts were recorded for this clonotype. The chain couples TRBV20-1 to TRBJ2-1; 8 nucleotides match TRBD2. J lost 7 bases, V lost 0 bases, and 8 bases had no gene match. CDR3 length: 15 residues. Germline V gene sequence: CDR1 DFQATT, CDR2 SNEGSKA (reference sequence). The CDR3 sequence is CSAREAGVLGNEQFF. In DNA form, the CDR3 reads TGCAGTGCTAGAGAAGCGGGGGTCCTTGGTAATGAGCAGTTCTTC.

This chain connects TRBV12-3 or TRBV12-4 to TRBJ2-2; 7 bases line up with TRBD1. Losses at the gene ends were 6 bases for V and 1 base for J; bases not matched to a gene: 8. The length of the CDR3 is 16 residues. Here the CDR3 reads CASRQGIAQNTGELFF. The DNA of the CDR3 is TGTGCCAGCAGACAGGGGATAGCCCAGAACACCGGGGAGCTGTTTTTT.

A remark on this clonotype: One end of the junction is discordant with germline, which a read error may explain. The gene calls are TRBV27 and TRBJ2-7; TRBD1 matches 8 bases. CDR3 length: 14 residues. The germline V gene has CDR1 MNHEY and CDR2 SMNVEV (reference sequence). Written as DNA, the CDR3 is TGTGCCAGCAGTCAAGGGACAGGACACTACAAGCAGTACTTC. This translates into CASSQGTGHYKQYF.

This clonotype has a count of ten or more. The J gene is TRBJ2-7, the V gene TRBV7-9; D is uncertain. V shed 2 bases and J shed 4 bases, with 6 bases lying between them. CDR1 is SEHNR and CDR2 is FQNEAQ in the germline V gene (reference sequence). CDR3 length: 12 amino acids. The CDR3 region has the DNA TGTGCCAGCAGCTTAATATGGTACGAGCAGTACTTC. Translating it yields CASSLIWYEQYF.

This clonotype was picked up many times. CDR3 residues: CASSFNSGQDTQYF. The CDR3 nucleotides read TGTGCCAGCAGTTTCAATAGCGGACAAGATACGCAGTATTTT. The chain recombines TRBV12-3 or TRBV12-4 with TRBJ2-3; possibly TRBD2 for D (6 bases). The CDR3 is 14 amino acids. V shed 3 bases and J shed 5 bases, with 12 bases lying between them.

Ten or more counts support this clonotype. The chain recombines TRBV28 with TRBJ1-2; tentatively, D is TRBD1 (5 bases). This CDR3 has 13 amino acids. V dropped 6 bases and J dropped 6 bases, with 14 bases sitting between them. CDR1 is MDHEN, CDR2 SYDVKM, per germline. The CDR3 protein is CASRVPGGHGYTF. Here the CDR3 DNA reads TGTGCCAGCAGAGTCCCCGGGGGTCATGGCTACACCTTC.

Comment on this clonotype: This sequence may be a read error, since a much larger clone differs from it by one base. This chain's CDR3 is CASRSLVAATINQFF. DNA of the CDR3: TGTGCCAGCAGATCGCTAGTGGCTGCCACTATTAATCAGTTCTTC. The chain uses TRBV6-1 and TRBJ2-1, with D unresolved. The V end lost 6 bases, the J end lost 13 bases, and 25 bases lay between the germline ends. The germline V gene encodes CDR1 MNHNS and CDR2 SASEGT. The CDR3 totals 15 residues.

A word on this clonotype: A much larger clone lies one base from this, so it may be a read error. The chain has TRBV6-1 and TRBJ2-6; D may be TRBD1 (6 bases). Per germline, CDR1 MNHNS and CDR2 SASEGT. The length of the CDR3 is 16 residues. The CDR3 here is CASSEAAGAGANVLAF. As DNA, the CDR3 is TGTGCCAGCAGTGAAGCGGCAGGGGCTGGGGCCAACGTCCTGGCTTTC.

This clonotype was observed a handful of times. The V and J genes are TRBV29-1 and TRBJ1-4, with TRBD1 identical over 8 bases. Germline lookup yields CDR1 SQVTM and CDR2 ANQGSEA. The V and J ends lost 6 bases and 3 bases, in that order; junction bases with no gene match: 3. This CDR3 contains 13 residues. For the CDR3, the DNA is TGCAGCGTCAGGGGGCGAGCTAATGAAAAACTGTTTTTT. Amino acid sequence: CSVRGRANEKLFF.